This T cell receptor beta chain was sequenced during a study of PD-L1 blockade in urothelial cancer. Study at large: Male sex and bladder-origin urothelial cancer characterized most of the roughly 29 patients.

Time point described: peripheral blood 6 weeks after treatment start. The table lists this clone with a count of one. Its specificity is not known. Study-level results: Greater 3-week expansion of tumor-associated blood clones was recorded for durable-benefit patients.

Trimming removed 8 bases from V and 8 bases from J, with 21 bases in between. The CDR3 consists of 14 residues. Germline CDR1 reads PRHDT; CDR2 reads FYEKMQ (reference sequence). Libraries were prepared by immunoSEQ multiplex PCR; TCRdb keeps only in-frame clonotypes and omits some of them. The sample consists of around 62,000 clones, around nine tenths of them appearing once. Material: PBMCs, obtained around atezolizumab (anti-PD-L1) treatment. The V gene is TRBV13, the J gene TRBJ1-2, with D perhaps matching TRBD1 (5 bases). The source is a man in his sixties with urothelial cancer. The CDR3 bases are TGTGCCAGCCACCGGGGGGAATTAGTTCGGGGCTACACCTTC. Its protein product is CASHRGELVRGYTF.